Listed below are T cell receptor beta chains from one sample, sequenced in a study of long-term antiretroviral therapy in people with HIV. TCRdb keeps only in-frame clones here, not all; method: immunoSEQ multiplex PCR. This table holds 20,000 to 25,000 clones, around 80% found once. Sequenced here: unsorted PBMCs, sampled 1.9 years after starting antiretroviral therapy. Receptors originate from a woman between 45 and 65 years old with HIV. Both conserved end residues are part of each CDR3. Each record gives: D gene, J gene, V gene, clone size, CDR3 DNA, CDR3 protein. The D gene is left open where the match is weak. Size values are once, few and many counts, or a class for expanded clones, and some rows have none.

d_call: -
j_call: TRBJ1-2
v_call: TRBV10-3
clone_size: -
cdr3_nt: TGTGCCATCAGACAGGGTTGGGGTTCTGGTGGCTACACCTTC
cdr3_aa: CAIRQGWGSGGYTF

d_call: -
j_call: TRBJ1-2
v_call: TRBV9
clone_size: -
cdr3_nt: TGTGCCAGCAGCTTTTTACCCCCCAGGGACGAAGGCTACACCTTC
cdr3_aa: CASSFLPPRDEGYTF

d_call: -
j_call: TRBJ2-2
v_call: TRBV19
clone_size: -
cdr3_nt: TGTGCCAGTAGTATCCCCTCCGGGAGAGGGACCGGGGAGCTGTTTTTT
cdr3_aa: CASSIPSGRGTGELFF

d_call: -
j_call: TRBJ1-1
v_call: TRBV11-2
clone_size: -
cdr3_nt: TGTGCCAGCAGACGCCCGGGGAAGAACACTGAAGCTTTCTTT
cdr3_aa: CASRRPGKNTEAFF

d_call: -
j_call: TRBJ2-1
v_call: TRBV9
clone_size: -
cdr3_nt: TGTGCCAGCAGCCCGAGCGGAAGCTCCTACAATGAGCAGTTCTTC
cdr3_aa: CASSPSGSSYNEQFF

d_call: TRBD1
j_call: TRBJ1-5
v_call: TRBV7-8
clone_size: few
cdr3_nt: TGTGCCAGCAGCAAAGACAGGGCTCAGCCCCAGCATTTT
cdr3_aa: CASSKDRAQPQHF

d_call: TRBD2
j_call: TRBJ2-7
v_call: TRBV9
clone_size: -
cdr3_nt: TGTGCCAGCAGCGCCGCCGGCGGGGGGATATACGAGCAGTACTTC
cdr3_aa: CASSAAGGGIYEQYF

d_call: TRBD1
j_call: TRBJ2-6
v_call: TRBV6-6
clone_size: -
cdr3_nt: TGTGCCAGCAGCCGGGGACAGTTCTCTGGGGCCAACGTCCTGACTTTC
cdr3_aa: CASSRGQFSGANVLTF

d_call: -
j_call: TRBJ1-1
v_call: TRBV30
clone_size: -
cdr3_nt: TGTGCCTGGAGTGCTAATGGGGACACTGAAGCTTTCTTT
cdr3_aa: CAWSANGDTEAFF

d_call: TRBD1
j_call: TRBJ1-1
v_call: TRBV6-6
clone_size: -
cdr3_nt: TGTGCCAGCAGTGGACAGGGGGCGACCACTGAAGCTTTCTTT
cdr3_aa: CASSGQGATTEAFF

d_call: TRBD1
j_call: TRBJ2-1
v_call: TRBV18
clone_size: -
cdr3_nt: TGTGCCAGCTCACCGTCGGGACAGGGGAACAATGAGCAGTTCTTC
cdr3_aa: CASSPSGQGNNEQFF

d_call: TRBD1
j_call: TRBJ1-2
v_call: TRBV5-1
clone_size: -
cdr3_nt: TGCGCCAGCAGCTCAGGGGGCGCAGGGTATGGCTACACCTTC
cdr3_aa: CASSSGGAGYGYTF

d_call: TRBD1
j_call: TRBJ1-1
v_call: TRBV28
clone_size: -
cdr3_nt: TGTGCCAGCACAAAGACAGGGTTATGGGGTGAGGCTTTCTTT
cdr3_aa: CASTKTGLWGEAFF

d_call: TRBD1
j_call: TRBJ1-1
v_call: TRBV6-4
clone_size: -
cdr3_nt: TGTGCCAGCAGCGAAACAGGGGGCTCGACTGAAGCTTTCTTT
cdr3_aa: CASSETGGSTEAFF

d_call: TRBD1
j_call: TRBJ1-4
v_call: TRBV18
clone_size: -
cdr3_nt: TGTGCCAGCTCACCACCGGACAGGGTAGGAAAACTGTTTTTT
cdr3_aa: CASSPPDRVGKLFF

d_call: -
j_call: TRBJ2-2
v_call: TRBV4-3
clone_size: -
cdr3_nt: TGCGCCAGCAGCCAAGGAGTGACAGGCGGCGCGAACACCGGGGAGCTGTTTTTT
cdr3_aa: CASSQGVTGGANTGELFF

d_call: TRBD2
j_call: TRBJ2-1
v_call: TRBV9
clone_size: -
cdr3_nt: TGTGCCAGCAGCAAAACTAGCGGGGGGGACTACAATGAGCAGTTCTTC
cdr3_aa: CASSKTSGGDYNEQFF

d_call: -
j_call: TRBJ1-3
v_call: TRBV6-6
clone_size: -
cdr3_nt: TGTGCCAGCAGTTACGCGGTCAGGACCTCTGGAAACACCATATATTTT
cdr3_aa: CASSYAVRTSGNTIYF

d_call: TRBD1
j_call: TRBJ1-1
v_call: TRBV28
clone_size: -
cdr3_nt: TGTGCCAGCAGCCAGGGACAGGGGAACACTGAAGCTTTCTTT
cdr3_aa: CASSQGQGNTEAFF

d_call: TRBD1
j_call: TRBJ2-7
v_call: TRBV7-9
clone_size: -
cdr3_nt: TGTGCCAGCAGCTCCAGACAGGGGGCGCCTGAGCAGTACTTC
cdr3_aa: CASSSRQGAPEQYF

d_call: TRBD1
j_call: TRBJ1-6
v_call: TRBV30
clone_size: -
cdr3_nt: TGTGCCTGGCTATCAAGGGACAGGGGAAATTCACCCCTCCACTTT
cdr3_aa: CAWLSRDRGNSPLHF

d_call: TRBD2
j_call: TRBJ2-2
v_call: TRBV6-4
clone_size: -
cdr3_nt: TGTGCCAGCCGCGCGGGGGGCAGCGTCGGGGAGCTGTTTTTT
cdr3_aa: CASRAGGSVGELFF

d_call: -
j_call: TRBJ2-7
v_call: TRBV10-1
clone_size: few
cdr3_nt: TGCGCCAGCAGTGAGAGGAGGGGGCAGTACTTC
cdr3_aa: CASSERRGQYF

d_call: -
j_call: TRBJ1-5
v_call: TRBV5-1
clone_size: -
cdr3_nt: TGCGCCAGCACCGAGGACGGGGATAGCAATCAGCCCCAGCATTTT
cdr3_aa: CASTEDGDSNQPQHF

d_call: TRBD2
j_call: TRBJ2-4
v_call: TRBV7-2
clone_size: -
cdr3_nt: TGTGCCAGCAGCGGACGGGAGGGGGGAAACATTCAGTACTTC
cdr3_aa: CASSGREGGNIQYF

d_call: -
j_call: TRBJ2-6
v_call: TRBV28
clone_size: -
cdr3_nt: TGTGCCAGCAGTTTTATCCGGGACACCTTTTCTGGGGCCAACGTCCTGACTTTC
cdr3_aa: CASSFIRDTFSGANVLTF

d_call: -
j_call: TRBJ1-5
v_call: TRBV30
clone_size: -
cdr3_nt: TGTGCCTGGAGTGTAAACCGGGGCCGCAATCAGCCCCAGCATTTT
cdr3_aa: CAWSVNRGRNQPQHF

d_call: -
j_call: TRBJ2-1
v_call: TRBV7-9
clone_size: -
cdr3_nt: TGTGCCAGCAGCTTAGCGCAGGGGGGGGTCTCCTACAATGAGCAGTTCTTC
cdr3_aa: CASSLAQGGVSYNEQFF

d_call: TRBD2
j_call: TRBJ2-1
v_call: TRBV6-5
clone_size: -
cdr3_nt: TGTGCCAGCAGCTCGGGGGGGTCTGACAATGAGCAGTTCTTC
cdr3_aa: CASSSGGSDNEQFF

d_call: -
j_call: TRBJ1-1
v_call: TRBV6-1
clone_size: -
cdr3_nt: TGTGCCAGCAGTCTACAGCGTATGAACACTGAAGCTTTCTTT
cdr3_aa: CASSLQRMNTEAFF

d_call: TRBD1
j_call: TRBJ1-1
v_call: TRBV5-4
clone_size: -
cdr3_nt: TGTGCCAGCAGCTTAGACAGGGGGCAGAACACTGAAGCTTTCTTT
cdr3_aa: CASSLDRGQNTEAFF

d_call: -
j_call: TRBJ2-5
v_call: TRBV23-1
clone_size: -
cdr3_nt: TGCGCCAGCAGTCAATGGGGCAGAGCACCCAACCAGACCCAGTACTTC
cdr3_aa: CASSQWGRAPNQTQYF

d_call: TRBD1
j_call: TRBJ2-7
v_call: TRBV6-6
clone_size: -
cdr3_nt: TGTGCCAGCAGCACATCGGACAGGGGCTACGAGCAGTACTTC
cdr3_aa: CASSTSDRGYEQYF

d_call: TRBD1
j_call: TRBJ1-5
v_call: TRBV6-6
clone_size: -
cdr3_nt: TGTGCCACGACATCGGGGACAGGGACTCTAAATCAGCCCCAGCATTTT
cdr3_aa: CATTSGTGTLNQPQHF

d_call: -
j_call: TRBJ2-1
v_call: TRBV14
clone_size: -
cdr3_nt: TGTGCCAGCAGCCCCCTGGACCCCGCCGGTGAGCAGTTCTTC
cdr3_aa: CASSPLDPAGEQFF

d_call: -
j_call: TRBJ1-2
v_call: TRBV5-6
clone_size: -
cdr3_nt: TGTGCCAGCAGCTTGGCCGGGATCTCTTATGGCTACACCTTC
cdr3_aa: CASSLAGISYGYTF

d_call: -
j_call: TRBJ2-7
v_call: TRBV7-9
clone_size: once
cdr3_nt: TGTGCCAGCAGCTTAGCGCTAGGGGGGGGTCAAGCCTCCTACGAGCAGTACTTC
cdr3_aa: CASSLALGGGQASYEQYF

d_call: -
j_call: TRBJ1-1
v_call: TRBV7-9
clone_size: -
cdr3_nt: TGTGCCAGCAGCCCCGGCGTGACGGTCAACACTGAAGCTTTCTTT
cdr3_aa: CASSPGVTVNTEAFF

d_call: TRBD1
j_call: TRBJ1-2
v_call: TRBV28
clone_size: -
cdr3_nt: TGTGCCAGCAGTCGACAGGGGGCGATTGGCTACACCTTC
cdr3_aa: CASSRQGAIGYTF

d_call: TRBD1
j_call: TRBJ2-7
v_call: TRBV6-6
clone_size: -
cdr3_nt: TGTGCCAGCAGTCCTTTAACCGGGACAGGGTCCTACGAGCAGTACTTC
cdr3_aa: CASSPLTGTGSYEQYF

d_call: TRBD2
j_call: TRBJ2-1
v_call: TRBV4-3
clone_size: -
cdr3_nt: TGCGCCAGCAGCCAAGGGTGGGCGGGGGGGCACTACAATGAGCAGTTCTTC
cdr3_aa: CASSQGWAGGHYNEQFF

d_call: -
j_call: TRBJ2-7
v_call: TRBV18
clone_size: once
cdr3_nt: TGTGCCAGCTCACCATATGAGGGGACCTCCTACGAGCAGTACTTC
cdr3_aa: CASSPYEGTSYEQYF

d_call: -
j_call: TRBJ1-2
v_call: TRBV7-8
clone_size: -
cdr3_nt: TGTGCCAGCAGCTTAGCGTCGGGAAACTATGGCTACACCTTC
cdr3_aa: CASSLASGNYGYTF

d_call: TRBD1
j_call: TRBJ2-2
v_call: TRBV29-1
clone_size: -
cdr3_nt: TGCAGCGTTGTCTGGGACAGTAACACCGGGGAGCTGTTTTTT
cdr3_aa: CSVVWDSNTGELFF

d_call: -
j_call: TRBJ2-7
v_call: TRBV4-3
clone_size: once
cdr3_nt: TGCGCCAGCAGCCAAGATCTGAACAGAAGGTACGAGCAGTACTTC
cdr3_aa: CASSQDLNRRYEQYF

d_call: TRBD1
j_call: TRBJ1-1
v_call: TRBV5-1
clone_size: -
cdr3_nt: TGCGCCAGCAGTTCTAAACAGGGGGCGATTGAAGCTTTCTTT
cdr3_aa: CASSSKQGAIEAFF

d_call: TRBD1
j_call: TRBJ2-3
v_call: TRBV7-9
clone_size: -
cdr3_nt: TGTGCCAGCAGCCCGACAGGGGTACAAGATACGCAGTATTTT
cdr3_aa: CASSPTGVQDTQYF

d_call: -
j_call: TRBJ2-3
v_call: TRBV19
clone_size: -
cdr3_nt: TGTGCCAGTAGTATCGGGAGGACAGGCACAGATACGCAGTATTTT
cdr3_aa: CASSIGRTGTDTQYF

d_call: -
j_call: TRBJ2-5
v_call: TRBV7-9
clone_size: -
cdr3_nt: TGTGCCAGCAGCTTATTTAGGGAGACCCAGTACTTC
cdr3_aa: CASSLFRETQYF

d_call: -
j_call: TRBJ2-5
v_call: TRBV5-1
clone_size: -
cdr3_nt: TGCGCCAGCAGCTTTGGAGCGGGTTGGGAGACCCAGTACTTC
cdr3_aa: CASSFGAGWETQYF

d_call: -
j_call: TRBJ2-7
v_call: TRBV6-5
clone_size: -
cdr3_nt: TGTGCCAGCAGTTATCTCGAGGGCCCCACCTACGAGCAGTACTTC
cdr3_aa: CASSYLEGPTYEQYF

d_call: -
j_call: TRBJ1-1
v_call: TRBV2
clone_size: -
cdr3_nt: TGTGCCAGCAGGGGGGGCGGTATGAACACTGAAGCTTTCTTT
cdr3_aa: CASRGGGMNTEAFF

d_call: -
j_call: TRBJ2-1
v_call: TRBV7-2
clone_size: -
cdr3_nt: TGTGCCAGCAGCTCCCGTTTCAGGGACCACAATGAGCAGTTCTTC
cdr3_aa: CASSSRFRDHNEQFF

d_call: -
j_call: TRBJ2-7
v_call: TRBV28
clone_size: -
cdr3_nt: TGTGCCAGCAGCGGACAGTTGGGGGCGGGCGAGCAGTACTTC
cdr3_aa: CASSGQLGAGEQYF

d_call: -
j_call: TRBJ1-1
v_call: TRBV5-1
clone_size: -
cdr3_nt: TGCGCCAGCAGTAGACAGGCCATGAACACTGAAGCTTTCTTT
cdr3_aa: CASSRQAMNTEAFF